Listed here are 11 T cell receptor beta chains from one sample, sequenced in a study of blood T cell repertoires in COVID-19. Generated by immunoSEQ multiplex PCR, the TCRdb table keeps only in-frame clones and is missing some. The sample holds tens of thousands of clones, less than 85% seen once. The material sequenced was peripheral blood. These receptors originate from an older woman with acute or convalescent COVID-19.

This clone was seen repeatedly, ten times or more. J is TRBJ1-2 and V is TRBV30, with D perhaps matching TRBD1 (5 bases). V dropped 0 bases and J dropped 10 bases, with 9 bases sitting between them. The CDR3 extends over 11 amino acids. Per the germline V gene, CDR1 is GTSNPN and CDR2 is SVGIG (reference sequence). The CDR3 protein is CAWSVIGAYTF. CDR3 bases: TGTGCCTGGAGTGTAATTGGGGCCTACACCTTC.

The chain recombines TRBV18 with TRBJ2-6; unclear D gene. The CDR3 totals 16 residues. Germline V lookup: CDR1 KGHSH, CDR2 LQKENI. The V end was cut by 6 bases, the J end by 2 bases, with 14 bases between. CDR3 coding DNA: TGTGCCAGCTCCCCGAGAATGTCACCTGGGGCCAACGTCCTGACTTTC. Translation gives CASSPRMSPGANVLTF.

The CDR3 coding sequence is TGTGCCAGCAGCTTGAAAACAGGCACGCAGTATTTT. This translates into CASSLKTGTQYF. V gene TRBV5-6 combines with J gene TRBJ2-3, with a weak D call TRBD1 (5 bases). Germline assignment: CDR1 SGHDT and CDR2 YYEEEE. V shed 1 base and J shed 9 bases, with 9 bases lying between them. The CDR3 totals 12 residues.

V is TRBV5-1 and J is TRBJ2-3; 7 positions match TRBD2. J gave up 3 bases and V 0 bases, and 7 bases lay outside the gene matches. The CDR3 consists of 16 residues. The germline gives CDR1 SGHRS, CDR2 YFSETQ. This CDR3 reads CASSLDLGGGTDTQYF. Written as DNA, the CDR3 is TGCGCCAGCAGCTTGGATTTGGGGGGAGGGACAGATACGCAGTATTTT.

The sample holds a few counts of this clone. The chain recombines TRBV19 with TRBJ1-4, with 9 positions matching TRBD1. The ends lost 6 bases at V and 5 bases at J; junction bases unmatched: 1. Germline V CDR1 and CDR2: LNHDA, SQIVND (reference sequence). The CDR3 is 13 amino acids. CDR3 DNA: TGTGCCAGTAGCGGACAGGGGAATGAAAAACTGTTTTTT. It codes for CASSGQGNEKLFF.

The chain is built from TRBV5-1 and TRBJ1-4, with D unclear. Germline lookup yields CDR1 SGHRS and CDR2 YFSETQ. The V gene lost 0 bases and the J gene lost 5 bases, with 5 bases spanning the gap. This CDR3 contains 13 residues. The CDR3 loop reads CASSLGPNEKLFF. DNA for the CDR3: TGCGCCAGCAGCTTGGGGCCGAATGAAAAACTGTTTTTT. Looking up the rest from reference TRBV5-1 and TRBJ1-4 gives the full variable domain: KAGVTQTPRYLIKTRGQQVTLSCSPISGHRSVSWYQQTPGQGLQFLFEYFSETQRNKGNFPGRFSGRQFSNSRSEMNVSTLELGDSALYLCASSLGPNEKLFFGSGTQLSVL.

The chain couples TRBV29-1 to TRBJ2-3; no firm D call. This CDR3 contains 14 residues. Trimming removed 5 bases from V and 4 bases from J, with 16 bases in between. CDR1 is SQVTM and CDR2 is ANQGSEA in the germline V gene. The CDR3: CSVSSRGGADTQYF. As DNA, the CDR3 is TGCAGCGTTTCCTCTAGAGGTGGCGCAGATACGCAGTATTTT.

The rearrangement uses TRBV2 and TRBJ2-5, with D possibly matching TRBD2 (6 bases). Trimming removed 11 bases from V and 2 bases from J, with 15 bases in between. Germline V gene sequence: CDR1 SNHLY, CDR2 FYNNEI. The CDR3 has 13 residues. This CDR3 reads CASLSSGQETQYF. DNA of the CDR3: TGTGCCTCCTTAAGTAGCGGACAAGAGACCCAGTACTTC.

The chain carries TRBV29-1 and TRBJ1-5, with no clear D. CDR1 and CDR2 (germline): SQVTM, ANQGSEA. The CDR3 runs to 13 residues. V lost 4 bases to trimming and J lost 1 base, with 8 bases between them. The CDR3 spells CSVGAGSNQPQHF. DNA for the CDR3: TGCAGCGTTGGTGCGGGGAGCAATCAGCCCCAGCATTTT.

The chain employs TRBV18 and TRBJ2-7, with D perhaps TRBD2 (5 bases). The length of the CDR3 is 15 residues. Germline V lookup: CDR1 KGHSH, CDR2 LQKENI. Between the trimmed V and J ends, which lost 6 bases and 2 bases, there was a span of 17 bases. For the CDR3, the DNA is TGTGCCAGCTCCCCAGATGCTAGCAGGACCTACGAGCAGTACTTC. This sequence encodes CASSPDASRTYEQYF. The whole variable domain, remainder taken from reference TRBV18 and TRBJ2-7, is NAGVMQNPRHLVRRRGQEARLRCSPMKGHSHVYWYRQLPEEGLKFMVYLQKENIIDESGMPKERFSAEFPKEGPSILRIQQVVRGDSAAYFCASSPDASRTYEQYFGPGTRLTVT.

The chain uses TRBV2 and TRBJ2-2; 8 nucleotides line up with TRBD1. Trimming took 4 bases from V and 1 from J; bases not matched to a gene: 2. The CDR3 covers 15 residues. In germline, CDR1 is SNHLY, CDR2 FYNNEI. The CDR3 coding sequence is TGTGCCAGCAGTGTAGACAGGGGGAACACCGGGGAGCTGTTTTTT. Its translation: CASSVDRGNTGELFF.